This T cell receptor (beta chain) stems from a study of long-term antiretroviral therapy in people with HIV. Study outcomes and limitations: Pre-ART expanded TRB clones stayed dominant throughout, though often decreasing after ART. HIV repertoires had narrower CDR3 length ranges than controls.

For this clone: Its specificity is not known.

Researchers ran immunoSEQ v3.0 at survey level. What sequencing targeted per sample was roughly 40,000-50,000 T-cell genomes. Some clones are missing from TCRdb's copy, which holds only in-frame ones; the method was immunoSEQ multiplex PCR. The sample includes about 38,000 clones, approximately 79% of them seen just once. HIV-positive participants all received treatment in the United States. The CDR3 is 17 residues long. Losses at the gene ends were 4 bases for V and 2 bases for J; bases not matched to a gene: 11. From germline, CDR1 is LGHNA and CDR2 YSLEER. This chain uses TRBV4-3 with TRBJ2-7; 10 positions match TRBD1. This material consisted of unsorted PBMCs, taken 1.5 years after starting antiretroviral therapy. The TCR comes from a man aged 18 to 29 with HIV. CDR3 DNA sequence: TGCGCCAGCAGCCGCAATAGGGGGGACAGGGGAACCTACGAGCAGTACTTC. It translates to CASSRNRGDRGTYEQYF.